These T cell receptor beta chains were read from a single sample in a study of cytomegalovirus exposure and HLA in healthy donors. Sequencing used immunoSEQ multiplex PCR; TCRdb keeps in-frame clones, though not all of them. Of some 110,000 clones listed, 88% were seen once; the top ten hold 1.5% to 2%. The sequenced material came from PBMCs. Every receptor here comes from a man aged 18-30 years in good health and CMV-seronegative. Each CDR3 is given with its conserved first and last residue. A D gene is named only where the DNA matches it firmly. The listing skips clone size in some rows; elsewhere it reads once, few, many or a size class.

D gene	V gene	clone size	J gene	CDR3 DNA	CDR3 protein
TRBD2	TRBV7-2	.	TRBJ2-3	TGTGCCAGCAGCTTAGGGGCTAGCGGGGGCACAGATACGCAGTATTTT	CASSLGASGGTDTQYF
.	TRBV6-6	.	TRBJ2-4	TGTGCCAGCAGTCAGGGACTAGCCAAAAACATTCAGTACTTC	CASSQGLAKNIQYF
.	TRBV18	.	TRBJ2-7	TGTGCCAGCTCACCACTCAAAAAGGGGTCCGAGCAGTACTTC	CASSPLKKGSEQYF
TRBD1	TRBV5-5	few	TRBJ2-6	TGTGCCAGCAGCTTGCAGGGGGCTACTGGGGCCAACGTCCTGACTTTC	CASSLQGATGANVLTF
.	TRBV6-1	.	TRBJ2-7	TGTGCCAGCAGTGAAGCGCTTCCACGGAGTTCCTACGAGCAGTACTTC	CASSEALPRSSYEQYF
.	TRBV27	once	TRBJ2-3	TGTGCCAGCAGTCCGTCCCTTTGGGCTGGCACAGATACGCAGTATTTT	CASSPSLWAGTDTQYF
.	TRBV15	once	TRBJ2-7	TGTGCCACCAGCAGAGACCCCTCACAGGGATGGCCCTACGAGCAGTACTTC	CATSRDPSQGWPYEQYF
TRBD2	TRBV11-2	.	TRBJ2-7	TGTGCCAGCAGCTTCCCTTTAGCGGGGACCTACGAGCAGTACTTC	CASSFPLAGTYEQYF
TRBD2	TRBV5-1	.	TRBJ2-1	TGCGCCAGCAGCTCCGTATGGGCTAGCGGGGGTAATGAGCAGTTCTTC	CASSSVWASGGNEQFF
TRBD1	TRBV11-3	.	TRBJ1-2	TGTGCCAGCAGCTTGGGACAGGGGGCCTATGGCTACACCTTC	CASSLGQGAYGYTF
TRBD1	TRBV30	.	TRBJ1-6	TGTGCCTGGACGATTCGGGTTACAGGGGTCAATTCACCCCTCCACTTT	CAWTIRVTGVNSPLHF
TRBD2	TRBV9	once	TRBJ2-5	TGTGCCAGCAGCCGGAATAGCGGGAGGATTGAGACCCAGTACTTC	CASSRNSGRIETQYF
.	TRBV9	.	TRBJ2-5	TGTGCCAGCAGCGCGGACGTACAGGTCCAAGAGACCCAGTACTTC	CASSADVQVQETQYF
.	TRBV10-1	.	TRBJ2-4	TGCGCCAGAATTGGACAAGGCCATGCGGAAGACTTC	CARIGQGHAEDF
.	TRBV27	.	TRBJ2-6	TGTGCCAGCAGCCAAACAGGGCTTCTCTCTGGGGCCAACGTCCTGACTTTC	CASSQTGLLSGANVLTF
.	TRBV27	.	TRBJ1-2	TGTGCCAGCAGTTTCAATTACAGGGCCTGGGGCTACACCTTC	CASSFNYRAWGYTF
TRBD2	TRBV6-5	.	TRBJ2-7	TGTGCCAGCAGTAGAGTGAGCGGGACCTACGAGCAGTACTTC	CASSRVSGTYEQYF
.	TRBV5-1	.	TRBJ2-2	TGCGCCAGCAGCTTCCCGGGATCCAAAGACACCGGGGAGCTGTTTTTT	CASSFPGSKDTGELFF
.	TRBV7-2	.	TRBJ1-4	TGTGCCAGCAGCTCGACCCCAGACAGCGAAAAACTGTTTTTT	CASSSTPDSEKLFF
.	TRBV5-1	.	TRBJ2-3	TGCGCCAGCAGCGTGGCTTCCAGCACAGATACGCAGTATTTT	CASSVASSTDTQYF
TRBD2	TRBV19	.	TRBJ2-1	TGTGCCAGTAGTAGTATAAGCGGGAGTCTGTACAATGAGCAGTTCTTC	CASSSISGSLYNEQFF
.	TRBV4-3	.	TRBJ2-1	TGCGCCAGCAGCCAAGGCTGGGCAGGGGATTACAATGAGCAGTTCTTC	CASSQGWAGDYNEQFF
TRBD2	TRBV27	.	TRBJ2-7	TGTGCCAGCAGTTTCACCTCTAGCGGGAGGGCCTACGAGCAGTACTTC	CASSFTSSGRAYEQYF
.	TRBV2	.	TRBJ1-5	TGTGCCAGCAGAAAGGAGGGCAATCAGCCCCAGCATTTT	CASRKEGNQPQHF
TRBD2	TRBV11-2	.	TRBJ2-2	TGTGCCAGCAGCCGACTAGCGGGAGACACCGGGGAGCTGTTTTTT	CASSRLAGDTGELFF
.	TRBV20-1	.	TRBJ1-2	TGCAGTGCTAGACACAGGGATGGCTACACCTTC	CSARHRDGYTF
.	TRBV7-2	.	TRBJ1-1	TGTGCCAGCAGCTTAGATAGTAATGCGGGGGGCACTGAAGCTTTCTTT	CASSLDSNAGGTEAFF
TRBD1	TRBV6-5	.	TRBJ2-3	TGTGCCAGCAGTCGAAGGACAGGCAGGGCAGATACGCAGTATTTT	CASSRRTGRADTQYF
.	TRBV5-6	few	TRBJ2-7	TGTGCCAGCAGTCGGGGGTCCGGGGCCTACGAGCAGTACTTC	CASSRGSGAYEQYF
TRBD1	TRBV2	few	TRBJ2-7	TGTGCCAGCACCGCACGTGGCGGGACAGGGGTTTACGAGCAGTACTTC	CASTARGGTGVYEQYF
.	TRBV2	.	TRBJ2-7	TGTGCCAGCAGTAGCCCCTACGAGCAGTACTTC	CASSSPYEQYF
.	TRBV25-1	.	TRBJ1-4	TGTGCCAGCAGTGAATTCGGGGGGGCGGGTGAAAAACTGTTTTTT	CASSEFGGAGEKLFF
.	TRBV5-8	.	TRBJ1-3	TGTGCCAGCAGCCCCGCGGACAGCCACTCTGGAAACACCATATATTTT	CASSPADSHSGNTIYF
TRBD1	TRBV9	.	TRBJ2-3	TGTGCCAGCAGCCCGGGCAGGGGGACGGCAGATACGCAGTATTTT	CASSPGRGTADTQYF
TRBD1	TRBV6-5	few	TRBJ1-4	TGTGCCAGCAGGGAGACAGGGGGTCGTGAAAAACTGTTTTTT	CASRETGGREKLFF
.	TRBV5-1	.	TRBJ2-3	TGCGCCAGCAGCTTTGGAGGGGTTAGAGATACGCAGTATTTT	CASSFGGVRDTQYF
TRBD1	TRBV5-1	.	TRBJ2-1	TGCGCCAGCAGCCCGATAGGGACAGGGGTAACGGGTTTCTACAATGAGCAGTTCTTC	CASSPIGTGVTGFYNEQFF
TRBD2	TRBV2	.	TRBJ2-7	TGTGCCAGCAGTGAAGCGGGTGCTAGCGGGGGCCTCTCGAGATACGAGCAGTACTTC	CASSEAGASGGLSRYEQYF
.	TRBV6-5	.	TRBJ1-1	TGTGCCAGCGGACGGGGGGGGACCACTGAAGCTTTCTTT	CASGRGGTTEAFF
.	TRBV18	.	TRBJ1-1	TGTGCCAGCTCACCCAAGGCTGAGGTTGAAGCTTTCTTT	CASSPKAEVEAFF
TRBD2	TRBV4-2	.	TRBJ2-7	TGTGCCAGCAGCCAAGACCTAAGGACTAGCAACCCAAGGGAGCAGTACTTC	CASSQDLRTSNPREQYF
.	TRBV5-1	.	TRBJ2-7	TGCGCCAGCAGCTACGAGGCTTCCTACGAGCAGTACTTC	CASSYEASYEQYF
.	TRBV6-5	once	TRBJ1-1	TGTGCCAGTCACCTGGGCCAGAACACTGAAGCTTTCTTT	CASHLGQNTEAFF
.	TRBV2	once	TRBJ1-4	TGTGCCAGCAGTCTCCTAGCGTCTAATGAAAAACTGTTTTTT	CASSLLASNEKLFF
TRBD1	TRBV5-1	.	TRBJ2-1	TGCGCCAGCAGAACGGGACAGGGGGTCAATGAGCAGTTCTTC	CASRTGQGVNEQFF
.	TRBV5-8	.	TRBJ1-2	TGTGCCAGCAGCTCACGCCGAGGACAGCCCGTAACGAACTATGGCTACACCTTC	CASSSRRGQPVTNYGYTF
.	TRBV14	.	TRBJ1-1	TGTGCCAGCAGCCAGCAGGGAATTCGGACTGAAGCTTTCTTT	CASSQQGIRTEAFF
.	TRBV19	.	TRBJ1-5	TGTGCCAGTAGTATGCCACCCCGGGAACAGCATTTT	CASSMPPREQHF